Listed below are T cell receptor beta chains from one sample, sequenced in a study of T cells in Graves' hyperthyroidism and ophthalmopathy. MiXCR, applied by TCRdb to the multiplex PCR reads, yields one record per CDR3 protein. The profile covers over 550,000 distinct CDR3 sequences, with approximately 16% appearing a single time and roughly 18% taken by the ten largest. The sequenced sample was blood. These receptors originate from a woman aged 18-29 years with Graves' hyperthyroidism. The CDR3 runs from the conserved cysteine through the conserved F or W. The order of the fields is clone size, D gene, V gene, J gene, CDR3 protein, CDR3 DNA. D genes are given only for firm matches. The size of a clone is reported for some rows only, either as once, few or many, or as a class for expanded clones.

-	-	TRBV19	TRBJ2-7	CASSPRTYSYEQYF	TGTGCCAGTAGTCCTAGGACATATTCCTACGAGCAGTACTTC
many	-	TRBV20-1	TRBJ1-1	CSARDGRLNTEAFF	TGCAGTGCTAGAGATGGCAGACTGAACACTGAAGCTTTCTTT
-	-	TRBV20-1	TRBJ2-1	CSASGPYNEQFF	TGCAGTGCTAGCGGCCCATACAATGAGCAGTTCTTC
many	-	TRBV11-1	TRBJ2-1	CASSLLYESSYNEQFF	TGTGCCAGCAGCTTATTGTACGAAAGCTCCTACAATGAGCAGTTCTTC
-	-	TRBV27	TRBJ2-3	CASSFLGIPTDTQYF	TGTGCCAGCAGTTTTCTCGGGATCCCAACAGATACGCAGTATTTT
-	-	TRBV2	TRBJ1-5	CASSASRANQPQHF	TGTGCCAGCAGTGCGAGCAGGGCCAATCAGCCCCAGCATTTT
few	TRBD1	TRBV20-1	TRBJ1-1	CSARSLQGADTEAFF	TGCAGTGCTAGAAGCCTACAGGGGGCAGACACTGAAGCTTTCTTT
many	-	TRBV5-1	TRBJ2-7	CASSLGPNEQYF	TGCGCCAGCAGCTTGGGTCCGAACGAGCAGTACTTC
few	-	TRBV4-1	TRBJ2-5	CASSQEWGARETQYF	TGCGCCAGCAGCCAAGAATGGGGGGCGCGGGAGACCCAGTACTTC
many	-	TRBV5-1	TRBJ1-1	CASSLDQLNTEAFF	TGCGCCAGCAGCTTGGATCAATTGAACACTGAAGCTTTCTTT
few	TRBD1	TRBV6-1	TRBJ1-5	CASKTGDGQPQHF	TGTGCCAGCAAAACAGGGGACGGTCAGCCCCAGCATTTT
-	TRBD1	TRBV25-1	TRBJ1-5	CASSARGQGANRPQHF	TGTGCCAGCAGTGCAAGAGGACAGGGGGCGAATCGGCCCCAGCATTTT
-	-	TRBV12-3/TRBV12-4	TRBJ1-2	CASSLRAQGGYTF	TGTGCCAGCAGTTTGAGGGCGCAAGGAGGCTACACCTTC
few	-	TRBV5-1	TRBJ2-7	CASSLNPLSSLLSPAHEQYF	TGCGCCAGCAGCTTGAATCCGTTATCGAGTCTTCTTTCCCCTGCCCACGAGCAGTACTTC
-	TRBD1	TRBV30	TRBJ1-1	CAWSPGTGIEAFF	TGTGCCTGGAGTCCCGGGACAGGGATTGAAGCTTTCTTT
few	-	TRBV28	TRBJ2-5	CASSALTGQGGETQYF	TGTGCCAGCAGTGCCCTTACAGGACAAGGAGGGGAGACCCAGTACTTC
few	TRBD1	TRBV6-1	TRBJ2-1	CASSELRGQGEQFF	TGTGCCAGCAGTGAGTTAAGGGGGCAGGGTGAGCAGTTCTTC
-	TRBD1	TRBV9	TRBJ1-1	CASSAQGWDTEAFF	TGTGCCAGCAGCGCACAGGGGTGGGACACTGAAGCTTTCTTT
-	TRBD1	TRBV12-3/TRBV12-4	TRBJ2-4	CASSTWDRVAKNIQYF	TGTGCCAGCAGCACCTGGGACAGGGTGGCCAAAAACATTCAGTACTTC
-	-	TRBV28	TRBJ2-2	CASRGLATRGTGGLFF	TGTGCCAGCAGGGGGCTTGCGACCCGGGGCACCGGGGGGCTGTTTTTT